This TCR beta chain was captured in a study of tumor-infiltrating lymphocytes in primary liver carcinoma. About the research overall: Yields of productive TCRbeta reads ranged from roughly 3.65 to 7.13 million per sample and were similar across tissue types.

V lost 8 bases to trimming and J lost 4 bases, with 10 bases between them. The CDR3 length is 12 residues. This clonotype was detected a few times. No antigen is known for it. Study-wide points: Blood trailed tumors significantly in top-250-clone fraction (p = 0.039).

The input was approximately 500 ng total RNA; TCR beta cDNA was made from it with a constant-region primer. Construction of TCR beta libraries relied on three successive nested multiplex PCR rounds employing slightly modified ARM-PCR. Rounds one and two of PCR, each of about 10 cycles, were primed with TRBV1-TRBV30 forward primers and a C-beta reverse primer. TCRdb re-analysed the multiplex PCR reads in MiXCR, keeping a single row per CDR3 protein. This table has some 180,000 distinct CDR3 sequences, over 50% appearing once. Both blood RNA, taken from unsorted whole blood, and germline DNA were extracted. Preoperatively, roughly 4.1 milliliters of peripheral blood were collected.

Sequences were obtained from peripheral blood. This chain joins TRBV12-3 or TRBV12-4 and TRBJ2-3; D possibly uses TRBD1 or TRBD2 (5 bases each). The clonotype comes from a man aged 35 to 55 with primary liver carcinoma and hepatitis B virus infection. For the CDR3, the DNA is TGTGCCAGCTTTAGGGACCCAGATACGCAGTATTTT. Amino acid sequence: CASFRDPDTQYF.